This is a list of T cell receptor beta chains from one sample in a study of blood T cells in healthy people across ages. TCRdb analysed the 5' RACE reads with MiXCR anew, one entry per CDR3 protein. The sample consists of hundreds of thousands of distinct CDR3 sequences, under 45% of them appearing once. Sample: blood. The origin of the receptors is a man between 60 and 70 years old in good health. Both conserved end residues are part of each CDR3. D genes are given only for firm matches. Expanded clones are given a class, and other clones once, few, many or no size at all.

CDR3 length	D gene	clone size	V gene	J gene	CDR3 protein	CDR3 DNA
13	.	many	TRBV9	TRBJ2-3	CASSVGGADTQYF	TGTGCCAGCAGCGTAGGGGGGGCAGATACGCAGTATTTT
13	TRBD1	.	TRBV6-1	TRBJ2-7	CASRGDSLYEQYF	TGTGCCAGCAGGGGGGACAGTTTGTACGAGCAGTACTTC
14	.	.	TRBV27	TRBJ2-3	CASTSGQNTDTQYF	TGTGCCAGCACCTCAGGTCAGAACACAGATACGCAGTATTTT
12	.	few	TRBV29-1	TRBJ1-2	CSVEGGRYGYTF	TGCAGCGTTGAAGGGGGCCGGTATGGCTACACCTTC
12	.	.	TRBV3-1	TRBJ2-1	CASSYGQTEQFF	TGTGCCAGCAGCTATGGACAAACTGAGCAGTTCTTC
14	.	.	TRBV11-3	TRBJ2-3	CATQPGRNTDTQYF	TGTGCCACTCAACCGGGCCGAAACACAGATACGCAGTATTTT
13	.	.	TRBV10-3	TRBJ1-2	CAISEDQRSGYTF	TGTGCCATCAGTGAGGATCAAAGGTCTGGCTACACCTTC
15	TRBD2	.	TRBV25-1	TRBJ2-5	CASSEWGSGQETQYF	TGTGCCAGCAGTGAATGGGGTAGCGGGCAAGAGACCCAGTACTTC
15	.	.	TRBV6-2/TRBV6-3	TRBJ1-5	CASSYRGGRNQPQHF	TGTGCCAGCAGTTACAGGGGCGGACGGAATCAGCCCCAGCATTTT
16	TRBD2	.	TRBV6-2/TRBV6-3	TRBJ2-1	CASSDTSGGSYNEQFF	TGTGCCAGCAGTGATACTAGCGGGGGTTCCTACAATGAGCAGTTCTTC
11	.	.	TRBV29-1	TRBJ2-1	CSAPTSNEQFF	TGCAGCGCCCCTACTAGTAATGAGCAGTTCTTC
15	TRBD1	.	TRBV6-1	TRBJ2-3	CASILTGDPTDTQYF	TGTGCCAGCATTCTGACAGGGGACCCCACAGATACGCAGTATTTT
15	.	.	TRBV20-1	TRBJ2-5	CSARGGGAGEETQYF	TGCAGTGCTAGAGGGGGCGGGGCCGGTGAAGAGACCCAGTACTTC
15	TRBD1	.	TRBV4-1	TRBJ2-3	CASSQWQGGTDTQYF	TGCGCCAGCAGCCAATGGCAGGGGGGCACAGATACGCAGTATTTT
15	TRBD2	.	TRBV20-1	TRBJ2-1	CSAAGSGGPYNEQFF	TGCAGTGCTGCTGGTAGCGGGGGTCCTTACAATGAGCAGTTCTTC
13	.	.	TRBV29-1	TRBJ2-3	CSVEGGLADTQYF	TGCAGCGTTGAAGGGGGACTGGCAGATACGCAGTATTTT
15	.	.	TRBV6-1	TRBJ2-1	CASSEGGAGNNEQFF	TGTGCCAGCAGTGAAGGGGGGGCCGGTAACAATGAGCAGTTCTTC
13	.	.	TRBV20-1	TRBJ1-5	CSATEGPNQPQHF	TGCAGTGCTACAGAGGGTCCAAATCAGCCCCAGCATTTT
14	.	.	TRBV7-9	TRBJ2-1	CASSFPSPCNEQFF	TGTGCCAGCAGCTTTCCGAGCCCGTGCAATGAGCAGTTCTTC
16	.	.	TRBV3-1	TRBJ2-1	CASSQVGIYSYNEQFF	TGTGCCAGCAGCCAAGTTGGGATCTACTCCTACAATGAGCAGTTCTTC
15	TRBD2	many	TRBV11-3	TRBJ2-4	CASSPQTSGLNIQYF	TGTGCCAGCAGCCCCCAGACTAGCGGCCTAAACATTCAGTACTTC
14	.	many	TRBV7-2	TRBJ2-7	CASSLAGADYEQYF	TGTGCCAGCAGCTTAGCGGGGGCAGACTACGAGCAGTACTTC
18	TRBD2	.	TRBV6-2/TRBV6-3	TRBJ2-1	CASRGLSRGGPGNNEQFF	TGTGCCAGCCGAGGCCTCTCACGCGGGGGGCCTGGGAACAATGAGCAGTTCTTC
16	.	.	TRBV3-1	TRBJ2-3	CASSQVGRNPTDTQYF	TGTGCCAGCAGCCAAGTCGGTCGAAACCCCACAGATACGCAGTATTTT
15	TRBD1	few	TRBV6-5	TRBJ1-2	CASSATGIVSYGYTF	TGTGCCAGCAGTGCGACAGGGATTGTTTCGTATGGCTACACCTTC
13	TRBD1	few	TRBV29-1	TRBJ2-7	CSVEDDRGYEQYF	TGCAGCGTTGAAGATGACAGGGGCTACGAGCAGTACTTC
16	.	few	TRBV12-3/TRBV12-4	TRBJ2-7	CASRPNQGSPSYEQYF	TGTGCCAGCAGACCCAATCAGGGTTCTCCTTCCTACGAGCAGTACTTC
15	.	.	TRBV7-6	TRBJ1-6	CASSQDSGSGSPLHF	TGTGCCAGCAGCCAGGACAGTGGGTCGGGTTCACCCCTCCACTTT
15	TRBD1	many	TRBV4-3	TRBJ2-7	CASSQGTGVLYEQYF	TGCGCCAGCAGCCAAGGGACAGGGGTATTGTACGAGCAGTACTTC
12	.	once	TRBV3-1	TRBJ2-3	CASSLLSGTQYF	TGTGCCAGCAGCCTCCTTTCAGGTACGCAGTATTTT
12	.	.	TRBV20-1	TRBJ1-1	CSAPRDTLEAFF	TGCAGTGCCCCTCGGGACACCCTGGAAGCTTTCTTT
15	.	.	TRBV28	TRBJ2-1	CASSPFRDSYNEQFF	TGTGCCAGCAGCCCTTTCCGGGACTCCTACAATGAGCAGTTCTTC
14	.	few	TRBV12-3/TRBV12-4	TRBJ2-7	CASSLERGWNEQYF	TGTGCCAGCAGTTTAGAGAGGGGGTGGAACGAGCAGTACTTC
14	TRBD2	.	TRBV4-3	TRBJ2-1	CASSQALADNEQFF	TGCGCCAGCAGCCAAGCACTAGCGGACAATGAGCAGTTCTTC
13	.	few	TRBV11-3	TRBJ2-1	CASSHPEGNEQFF	TGTGCCAGCAGCCACCCTGAAGGCAATGAGCAGTTCTTC
12	.	few	TRBV7-9	TRBJ2-7	CASGPTAYEQYF	TGTGCCAGCGGGCCGACAGCCTACGAGCAGTACTTC
13	.	.	TRBV28	TRBJ1-5	CASRLFSNQPQHF	TGTGCCAGCAGACTTTTTAGCAATCAGCCCCAGCATTTT
18	.	few	TRBV7-9	TRBJ2-6	CASSFYRGALLGANVLTF	TGTGCCAGCAGCTTTTACCGGGGAGCCCTCCTGGGGGCCAACGTCCTGACTTTC
14	.	few	TRBV4-3	TRBJ1-1	CASSRLGAGHEAFF	TGCGCCAGCAGCCGACTCGGGGCAGGGCATGAAGCTTTCTTT
16	.	.	TRBV20-1	TRBJ2-7	CSARGGIAVQSYEQYF	TGCAGTGCTAGAGGTGGAATAGCTGTACAGAGCTACGAGCAGTACTTC
17	.	.	TRBV7-9	TRBJ2-3	CASSFKERGTTGDTQYF	TGTGCCAGCAGCTTCAAGGAAAGGGGGACCACGGGAGATACGCAGTATTTT
13	.	few	TRBV20-1	TRBJ2-3	CSARDVRSDTQYF	TGCAGTGCTAGAGATGTGAGGTCAGATACGCAGTATTTT
20	TRBD2	.	TRBV7-2	TRBJ2-1	CASSHRRKGTSGGADNEQFF	TGTGCCAGCAGCCACAGACGTAAGGGGACTAGCGGGGGGGCGGACAATGAGCAGTTCTTC
14	.	few	TRBV15	TRBJ2-1	CATSRENPSDEQFF	TGTGCCACCAGCAGAGAGAACCCGTCCGATGAGCAGTTCTTC
14	TRBD2	few	TRBV7-2	TRBJ2-3	CASSLTSGWDTQYF	TGTGCCAGCAGCTTAACTAGCGGGTGGGATACGCAGTATTTT
14	.	many	TRBV12-5	TRBJ2-5	CASGLIGVQETQYF	TGTGCTAGTGGTTTGATTGGGGTCCAAGAGACCCAGTACTTC
17	.	.	TRBV3-1	TRBJ2-5	CASSQDLRDPFQETQYF	TGTGCCAGCAGCCAAGATTTAAGGGATCCTTTCCAAGAGACCCAGTACTTC
16	TRBD1	.	TRBV29-1	TRBJ2-6	CSARGQADSEANVLTF	TGCAGCGCGCGGGGACAGGCAGACTCTGAGGCCAACGTCCTGACTTTC
12	.	once	TRBV5-4	TRBJ1-1	CASSLPAAEAFF	TGTGCCAGCAGCTTGCCGGCCGCTGAAGCTTTCTTT
15	.	.	TRBV6-2/TRBV6-3	TRBJ2-6	CAAGDGYSGANVLTF	TGTGCGGCAGGGGACGGCTATTCTGGGGCCAACGTCCTGACTTTC
11	.	many	TRBV20-1	TRBJ2-3	CSARLWDTQYF	TGCAGTGCCCGCCTCTGGGATACGCAGTATTTT